This passage covers 30 T cell receptor beta chains from one sample sequenced in a study of T-cell reconstitution after alpha-beta-depleted transplantation in children. During its preparation, the TCRbeta library received unique molecular identifiers. TCRdb re-analysed the PCR reads in MiXCR, keeping a single row per CDR3 protein. This sample yields 780,000 or so distinct CDR3 sequences, of which less than 20% are seen a single time; approximately 5% belongs to the top ten. The specimen was PBMCs, mostly from graft donor cells, collected 360 days after TCRalphabeta/CD19-depleted stem cell transplant. These receptor sequences come from a male patient aged 10-17 years who had a stem cell transplant for acute lymphoblastic leukemia, so the T cells may come from the graft donor.

Many counts were recorded for this clonotype. This chain uses TRBV20-1 with TRBJ2-1; no definite D call. CDR3 length: 11 amino acids. CDR1 and CDR2 from the germline V gene are DFQATT and SNEGSKA (reference sequence). The V and J ends lost 4 bases and 4 bases respectively, with 5 bases between them. CDR3 protein: CSATLYNEQFF. The CDR3 bases are TGCAGTGCTACATTATACAATGAGCAGTTCTTC.

This clonotype was detected many times. The chain recombines TRBV7-9 with TRBJ2-1; 7 positions match TRBD1. V gave up 0 bases and J gave up 6 bases; unmatched junction bases: 2. Germline lookup yields CDR1 SEHNR and CDR2 FQNEAQ (reference sequence). The CDR3 is made up of 14 amino acids. The CDR3 DNA reads as TGTGCCAGCAGCTTAGCACAGGGGTCCAATGAGCAGTTCTTC. Translation gives CASSLAQGSNEQFF.

A few counts support this clonotype. The chain couples TRBV9 to TRBJ2-1; unclear D gene. The CDR3 extends over 14 amino acids. Germline assignment: CDR1 SGDLS and CDR2 YYNGEE. The V gene lost 3 bases and the J gene lost 3 bases, with 10 bases spanning the gap. CDR3 DNA sequence: TGTGCCAGCAGCGGGGGTAATATCTACAATGAGCAGTTCTTC. It translates to CASSGGNIYNEQFF.

This clonotype was observed a few times. CDR3 in DNA: TGCGCCAGCAGCTTGGTGGGGGGGATCGACGGGGAGCTGTTTTTT. This encodes CASSLVGGIDGELFF. V usage is TRBV5-1 and J usage is TRBJ2-2; 7 positions agree with TRBD2. With 0 bases clipped from V and 7 bases from J, the junction kept 6 bases outside the gene matches. Germline V gives CDR1 SGHRS, CDR2 YFSETQ. This CDR3 is built from 15 residues.

The chain couples TRBV5-1 to TRBJ1-4; TRBD1 might be the D (6 bases). V was cut by 4 bases and J by 2 bases, with 12 bases left in between. Germline V gene sequence: CDR1 SGHRS, CDR2 YFSETQ. This CDR3 contains 15 residues. This chain's CDR3 is CASSPSGATNEKLFF. For the CDR3, the DNA is TGCGCCAGCAGCCCGTCAGGGGCGACTAATGAAAAACTGTTTTTT.

The chain carries TRBV20-1 and TRBJ2-5; TRBD1 is a possible D gene (6 bases). The germline gives CDR1 DFQATT, CDR2 SNEGSKA (reference sequence). CDR3 size: 14 residues. V shed 0 bases and J shed 3 bases, with 11 bases lying between them. CDR3 nucleotide sequence: TGCAGTGCTAGAGACGAGACAGGAAAAGAGACCCAGTACTTC. Residues: CSARDETGKETQYF.

In this sample, this clonotype turned up a few times. The chain combines TRBV18 with TRBJ1-1; the match to TRBD1 covers 11 bases. CDR1 is KGHSH, CDR2 LQKENI, per germline. With 3 bases clipped from V and 6 bases from J, the junction kept 9 bases outside the gene matches. The CDR3 contains 16 residues. CDR3 sequence: CASSPGTGGLRAEAFF. In DNA, the CDR3 is TGTGCCAGCTCACCCGGGACAGGGGGTTTGAGGGCTGAAGCTTTCTTT.

This clonotype turned up a few times. The V gene is TRBV5-1, the J gene TRBJ2-7; D gene unclear. Deletions cut 4 bases from V and 2 bases from J, with 13 bases between. This CDR3 region has 14 residues. Per germline, CDR1 SGHRS and CDR2 YFSETQ. The CDR3 DNA follows: TGCGCCAGCAGCGTGGTGGCAGATACCTACGAGCAGTACTTC. It translates to CASSVVADTYEQYF.

V usage is TRBV4-1 and J usage is TRBJ2-2; unclear D gene. The CDR3 is 18 residues long. Per the germline V gene, CDR1 is MGHRA and CDR2 is YSYEKL. Trimming shortened V by 0 bases and J by 5 bases, and 19 bases separated the two germline ends. The CDR3 here is CASSQEGTFGEGTGELFF. The CDR3 DNA reads as TGCGCCAGCAGCCAAGAGGGTACCTTTGGGGAAGGGACCGGGGAGCTGTTTTTT.

This clonotype was seen ten or more times. This chain links TRBV5-5 with TRBJ2-2, with D possibly being TRBD2 (5 bases). Trimming took off 2 bases at V and 7 bases at J, with 15 bases between the two ends. Per the germline V gene, CDR1 is SGHKS and CDR2 is YYEKEE (reference sequence). This CDR3 has 15 residues. The CDR3 bases are TGTGCCAGCAGCTTCCCTGGAGGAAGAGGCGGGGAGCTGTTTTTT. Translation gives CASSFPGGRGGELFF.

On this clonotype itself: Because the CDR3's place on the DNA is in doubt, the DNA is left out and the CDR3 is given as listed by TCRdb. The chain joins TRBV5-2 to TRBJ1-4; the table gives TRBD1 as D, unverified against the DNA. TRBV5-2 has pseudogene status. A total of 20 residues make up the CDR3, ends included. CDR3 sequence: CAISPNPGWGQGSMNEKLFF.

CDR3 sequence: CASLTSASYEQYF. CDR3 DNA: TGTGCCAGCTTAACTAGCGCCTCCTACGAGCAGTACTTC. J is TRBJ2-7 and V is TRBV12-3 or TRBV12-4; 7 nucleotides align to TRBD2. The CDR3 has 13 residues. With V trimmed by 8 bases and J by 0 bases, 4 bases remained unmatched.

In this sample, this clonotype turned up many times. The junction and the germline gene differ at one end; a read error may be behind it. The V gene is TRBV7-9, the J gene TRBJ2-1; TRBD2 is a possible D gene (5 bases). In germline, CDR1 is SEHNR, CDR2 FQNEAQ (reference sequence). This CDR3 has 16 amino acids. CDR3 region: CASSLALVGGYDEQFF. The CDR3 DNA is TGTGCCAGCAGCTTAGCGCTAGTAGGAGGCTACGATGAGCAGTTCTTC.

This clonotype was found a few times. The chain joins TRBV2 to TRBJ2-3; TRBD2 matches 10 bases. Germline V gives CDR1 SNHLY, CDR2 FYNNEI. V was clipped by 4 bases and J by 7 bases; unmatched bases: 8. This CDR3 has 15 residues. The CDR3 DNA reads as TGTGCCAGCAGTGCCGATCTAGCGGGAGTGAATACGCAGTATTTT. This encodes CASSADLAGVNTQYF.

The sample holds a few counts of this clonotype. The chain links TRBV5-1 to TRBJ2-7, with 9 bases aligning to TRBD1. V trimming: 4 bases; J trimming: 4 bases; junction bases outside the gene matches: 9. The CDR3 extends over 15 amino acids. Germline V gene sequence: CDR1 SGHRS, CDR2 YFSETQ. DNA of the CDR3: TGCGCCAGCAGCCGAGGGACAGGGAGTGGGTACGAGCAGTACTTC. Protein: CASSRGTGSGYEQYF.

This clonotype was counted only a few times. V is TRBV4-1 and J is TRBJ2-1; TRBD2 matches at 7 bases. Trimming removed 3 bases from V and 0 bases from J; junction bases left unmatched: 8. Germline lookup yields CDR1 MGHRA and CDR2 YSYEKL. This CDR3 is 17 amino acids long. CDR3 coding DNA: TGCGCCAGCAGCCACGAAGCGGGACCCCTCTCCTACAATGAGCAGTTCTTC. Translation gives CASSHEAGPLSYNEQFF.

This clonotype was observed a few times. The junction does not match germline at one end; this may be a read error. The genes are TRBV29-1 and TRBJ2-7; no clear D. There are 13 residues in the CDR3. Germline-derived CDR1 and CDR2 are SQVTM and ANQGSEA. The CDR3 is CSVQRRASSEQYF. As DNA, the CDR3 is TGCAGCGTTCAGCGACGGGCTTCCTCCGAGCAGTACTTC.

The rearrangement joins TRBV12-3 or TRBV12-4 to TRBJ2-2; 7 bases line up with TRBD1. The CDR3 is 15 residues long. Losses at the gene ends were 2 bases for V and 5 bases for J; bases not matched to a gene: 5. The CDR3 protein is CASSLYRGKTGELFF. Written as DNA, the CDR3 is TGTGCCAGCAGTTTATACAGGGGTAAAACCGGGGAGCTGTTTTTT.

The CDR3 coding sequence is TGTGCCAGCAGCCCACAGCGGGGGGACACAGATACGCAGTATTTT. This translates into CASSPQRGDTDTQYF. The chain couples TRBV7-8 to TRBJ2-3, with 9 bases matching TRBD2. Per the germline V gene, CDR1 is SGHVS and CDR2 is FQNEAQ. Germline trimming cut 5 bases from V and 2 bases from J; bases unmatched to any gene: 5. The CDR3 covers 15 residues.

This clonotype was counted at least ten times. This chain uses TRBV12-3 or TRBV12-4 with TRBJ2-1, with TRBD2 matching over 11 bases. The J segment lost 12 bases and the V segment lost 3 bases, leaving 13 bases of the junction unmatched. The CDR3 has 16 amino acids. CDR3 sequence reads: CASSFSPSGRSYGQFF. In DNA form, the CDR3 reads TGTGCCAGCAGTTTTAGCCCTAGCGGGAGGAGTTATGGGCAGTTCTTC.

The chain recombines TRBV5-4 with TRBJ2-1; D is possibly TRBD2 (6 bases). Trimming left V 1 base short and J 6 bases short, with 11 bases between. CDR1 is SGHNT and CDR2 is YYREEE in the germline V gene (reference sequence). CDR3 length: 14 amino acids. DNA for the CDR3: TGTGCCAGCAGCTTGCGCGGGGCCCGCAATGAGCAGTTCTTC. Amino acids: CASSLRGARNEQFF.

The genes are TRBV12-3 or TRBV12-4 and TRBJ1-1; 7 bases line up with TRBD1. Germline trimming cut 6 bases from V and 1 base from J; bases unmatched to any gene: 8. This CDR3 has 15 amino acids. As DNA, the CDR3 is TGTGCCAGCAGACCGACAGGGCGGGGGAACACTGAAGCTTTCTTT. Amino acid sequence: CASRPTGRGNTEAFF.

There are a few counts of this clonotype. The rearrangement links TRBV11-2 to TRBJ2-7; 10 bases line up with TRBD1. Germline values: CDR1 SGHAT, CDR2 FQNNGV. The ends lost 5 bases at V and 2 bases at J; junction bases unmatched: 6. This CDR3 is built from 15 residues. CDR3 coding DNA: TGTGCCAGCAGCATATGGACAGGGGGACCCTACGAGCAGTACTTC. This gives the protein CASSIWTGGPYEQYF.

Notes on this clonotype: Compared with germline, one end of the junction differs, possibly owing to a read error. This chain connects TRBV2 to TRBJ2-1, with D possibly matching TRBD1 (5 bases). The CDR3 sequence is 16 residues long. The germline V gene has CDR1 SNHLY and CDR2 FYNNEI. In DNA, the CDR3 is TGTGCCAGCAGTCACAAGGGGAACCCATCCTACAATGCGCAGTTCTTC. Protein product: CASSHKGNPSYNAQFF.

The chain is built from TRBV18 and TRBJ2-2, with TRBD1 identical over 7 bases. Germline CDR1 and CDR2: KGHSH and LQKENI. The V and J ends lost 2 bases and 3 bases, in that order; junction bases with no gene match: 6. The CDR3 is made up of 16 amino acids. As DNA, the CDR3 is TGTGCCAGCTCACCAAAAGAGGGGGCGCACACCGGGGAGCTGTTTTTT. Protein: CASSPKEGAHTGELFF. Drawing the rest from reference TRBV18 and TRBJ2-2, the complete variable domain is NAGVMQNPRHLVRRRGQEARLRCSPMKGHSHVYWYRQLPEEGLKFMVYLQKENIIDESGMPKERFSAEFPKEGPSILRIQQVVRGDSAAYFCASSPKEGAHTGELFFGEGSRLTVL.

This sequence joins TRBV7-9 and TRBJ1-2; D not certain. This CDR3 is 12 amino acids long. Between the trimmed V and J ends, which lost 5 bases and 8 bases, there was a span of 12 bases. CDR1 is SEHNR, CDR2 FQNEAQ, per germline (reference sequence). The CDR3 sequence is CASSLGVGGYTF. For the CDR3, the DNA is TGTGCCAGCAGCCTAGGTGTAGGCGGCTACACCTTC.

This clonotype was seen a handful of times. The chain links TRBV10-1 to TRBJ1-5; D perhaps matches TRBD1 (5 bases). Trimming left V 2 bases short and J 4 bases short, with 6 bases between. Germline V gene data show CDR1 as WNHNN and CDR2 as SYGVQD (reference sequence). The CDR3 contains 13 residues. The CDR3 DNA sequence: TGCGCCAGCAGTGAGGCAGGGAATCAGCCCCAGCATTTT. As protein: CASSEAGNQPQHF.

The chain links TRBV27 to TRBJ1-1, with D maybe TRBD1 (5 bases). Between the trimmed V and J ends, which lost 4 bases and 4 bases, there was a span of 16 bases. This CDR3 has 15 residues. Germline assignment: CDR1 MNHEY and CDR2 SMNVEV (reference sequence). CDR3 nucleotides: TGTGCCAGCAGTTCCGGGACCCTATTGGGCACTGAAGCTTTCTTT. Its translation is CASSSGTLLGTEAFF.

This clonotype was found many times. The chain recombines TRBV9 with TRBJ2-7; 7 positions match TRBD2. The trim removed 0 bases at V and 1 base at J, leaving 13 bases unmatched. The CDR3 is made up of 18 amino acids. Germline values: CDR1 SGDLS, CDR2 YYNGEE. The CDR3 reads CASSVAPLTGEGSYEQYF. The DNA of the CDR3 is TGTGCCAGCAGCGTAGCCCCCTTGACTGGGGAGGGTTCCTACGAGCAGTACTTC.

The sample holds a few counts of this clonotype. The chain joins TRBV19 to TRBJ2-1; D is possibly TRBD1 (6 bases). V lost 3 bases, J lost 3 bases, and 12 bases lay in between. CDR1 and CDR2 from the germline V gene are LNHDA and SQIVND (reference sequence). This CDR3 comprises 15 residues. CDR3 protein: CASSILDSGYNEQFF. The CDR3 DNA sequence: TGTGCCAGTAGTATCTTGGACAGTGGCTACAATGAGCAGTTCTTC.